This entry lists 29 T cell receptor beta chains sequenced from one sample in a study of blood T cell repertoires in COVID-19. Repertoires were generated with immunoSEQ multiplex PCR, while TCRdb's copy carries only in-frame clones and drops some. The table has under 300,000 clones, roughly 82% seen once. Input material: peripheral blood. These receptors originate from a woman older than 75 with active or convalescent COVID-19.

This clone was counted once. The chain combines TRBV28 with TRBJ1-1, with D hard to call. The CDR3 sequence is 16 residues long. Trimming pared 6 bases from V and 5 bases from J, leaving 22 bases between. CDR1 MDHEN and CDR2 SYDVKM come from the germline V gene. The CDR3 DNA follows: TGTGCCAGCAGACTGACCGTAACAACCCGAGGGACTGAAGCTTTCTTT. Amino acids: CASRLTVTTRGTEAFF.

CDR3 protein: CASNRDSGANVLTF. DNA for the CDR3: TGCGCCAGTAACAGGGACTCTGGGGCCAACGTCCTGACTTTC. The chain links TRBV10-2 to TRBJ2-6; a possible D gene is TRBD1 (6 bases). Germline loops: CDR1 WSHSY, CDR2 SAAADI. Trimming stripped 9 bases from V and 0 bases from J, with 9 bases between. CDR3 length equals 14 residues.

CDR3 amino acids: CASSGSTGELFF. The CDR3 DNA follows: TGTGCCAGCAGCGGGTCCACCGGGGAGCTGTTTTTT. The genes are TRBV12-3 or TRBV12-4 and TRBJ2-2; no clear D gene. The CDR3 totals 12 residues. Deletions cut 6 bases from V and 4 bases from J, with 6 bases between.

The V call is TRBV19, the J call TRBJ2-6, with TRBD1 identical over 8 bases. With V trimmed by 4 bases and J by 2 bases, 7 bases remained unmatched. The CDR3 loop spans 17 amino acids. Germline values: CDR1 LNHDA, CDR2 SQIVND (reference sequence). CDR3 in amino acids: CASSNRDRLPGANVLTF. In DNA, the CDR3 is TGTGCCAGTAGTAACCGGGACAGGCTTCCTGGGGCCAACGTCCTGACTTTC.

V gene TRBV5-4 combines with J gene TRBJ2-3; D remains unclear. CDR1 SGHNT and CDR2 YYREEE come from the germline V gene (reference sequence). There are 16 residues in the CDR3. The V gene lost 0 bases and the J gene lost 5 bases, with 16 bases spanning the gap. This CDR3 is CASSLDLEVSRDTQYF. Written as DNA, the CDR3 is TGTGCCAGCAGCTTGGACCTTGAGGTGTCGAGAGATACGCAGTATTTT.

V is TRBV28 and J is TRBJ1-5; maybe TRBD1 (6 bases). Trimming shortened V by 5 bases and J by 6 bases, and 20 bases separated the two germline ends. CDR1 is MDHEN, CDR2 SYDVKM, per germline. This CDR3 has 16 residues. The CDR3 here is CASSLLNRVKGQPQHF. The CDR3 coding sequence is TGTGCCAGCAGTCTATTAAACAGGGTAAAGGGTCAGCCCCAGCATTTT. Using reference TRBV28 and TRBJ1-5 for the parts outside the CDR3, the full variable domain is DVKVTQSSRYLVKRTGEKVFLECVQDMDHENMFWYRQDPGLGLRLIYFSYDVKMKEKGDIPEGYSVSREKKERFSLILESASTNQTSMYLCASSLLNRVKGQPQHFGDGTRLSIL.

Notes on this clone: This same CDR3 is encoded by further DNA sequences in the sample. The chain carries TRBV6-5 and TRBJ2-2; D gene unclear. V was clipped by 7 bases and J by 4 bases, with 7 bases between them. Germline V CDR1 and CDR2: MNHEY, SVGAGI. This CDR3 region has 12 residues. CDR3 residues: CASTPGTGELFF. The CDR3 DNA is TGTGCCAGCACCCCAGGCACCGGGGAGCTGTTTTTT.

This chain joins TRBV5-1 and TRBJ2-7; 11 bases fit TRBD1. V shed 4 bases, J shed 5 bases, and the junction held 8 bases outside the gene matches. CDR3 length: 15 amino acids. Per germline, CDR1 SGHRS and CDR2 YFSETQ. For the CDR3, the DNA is TGCGCCAGCAGCACGACCGGGACAGGGGGGGACGAGCAGTACTTC. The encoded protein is CASSTTGTGGDEQYF.

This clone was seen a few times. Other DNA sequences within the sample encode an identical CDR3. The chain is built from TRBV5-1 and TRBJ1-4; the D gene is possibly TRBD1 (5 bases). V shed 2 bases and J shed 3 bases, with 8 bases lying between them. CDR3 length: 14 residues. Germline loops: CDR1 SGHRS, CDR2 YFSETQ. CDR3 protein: CASSFGGSNEKLFF. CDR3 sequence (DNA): TGCGCCAGCAGCTTCGGGGGTTCTAATGAAAAACTGTTTTTT. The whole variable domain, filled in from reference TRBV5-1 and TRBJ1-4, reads KAGVTQTPRYLIKTRGQQVTLSCSPISGHRSVSWYQQTPGQGLQFLFEYFSETQRNKGNFPGRFSGRQFSNSRSEMNVSTLELGDSALYLCASSFGGSNEKLFFGSGTQLSVL.

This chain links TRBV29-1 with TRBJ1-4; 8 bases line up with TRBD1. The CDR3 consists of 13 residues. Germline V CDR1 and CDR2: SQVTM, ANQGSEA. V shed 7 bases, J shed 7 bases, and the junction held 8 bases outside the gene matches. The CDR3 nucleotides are TGCAGCGGCGGAGCAGGGGGCAGTGAAAAACTGTTTTTT. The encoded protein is CSGGAGGSEKLFF.

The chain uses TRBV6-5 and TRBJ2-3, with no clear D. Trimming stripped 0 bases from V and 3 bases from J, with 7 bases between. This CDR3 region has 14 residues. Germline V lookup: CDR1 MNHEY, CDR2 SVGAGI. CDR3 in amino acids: CASSYSPLTDTQYF. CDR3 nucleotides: TGTGCCAGCAGTTACTCTCCCCTTACAGATACGCAGTATTTT.

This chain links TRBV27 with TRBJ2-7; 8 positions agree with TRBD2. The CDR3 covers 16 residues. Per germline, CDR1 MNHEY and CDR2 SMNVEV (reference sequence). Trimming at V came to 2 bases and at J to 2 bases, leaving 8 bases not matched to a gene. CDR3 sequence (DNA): TGTGCCAGCAGTTTACTTAGCGGGGCGGGTACCTACGAGCAGTACTTC. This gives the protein CASSLLSGAGTYEQYF.

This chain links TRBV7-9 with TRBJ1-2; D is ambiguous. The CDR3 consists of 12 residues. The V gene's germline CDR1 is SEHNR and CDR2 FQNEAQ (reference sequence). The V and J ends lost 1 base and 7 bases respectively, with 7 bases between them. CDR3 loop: CASSLGRGGYTF. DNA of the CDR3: TGTGCCAGCAGCTTAGGCCGAGGTGGCTACACCTTC.

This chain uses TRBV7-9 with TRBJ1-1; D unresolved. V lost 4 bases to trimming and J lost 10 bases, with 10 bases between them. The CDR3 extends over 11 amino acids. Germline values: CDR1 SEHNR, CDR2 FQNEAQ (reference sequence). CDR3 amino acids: CASSYGVVAFF. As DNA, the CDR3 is TGTGCCAGCAGCTACGGAGTTGTAGCTTTCTTT.

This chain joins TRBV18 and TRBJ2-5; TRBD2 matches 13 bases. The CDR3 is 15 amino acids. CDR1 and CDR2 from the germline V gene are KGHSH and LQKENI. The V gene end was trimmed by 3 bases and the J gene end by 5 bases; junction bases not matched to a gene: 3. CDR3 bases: TGTGCCAGCTCACCGACTAGCGGGGGGAGTGAGACCCAGTACTTC. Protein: CASSPTSGGSETQYF.

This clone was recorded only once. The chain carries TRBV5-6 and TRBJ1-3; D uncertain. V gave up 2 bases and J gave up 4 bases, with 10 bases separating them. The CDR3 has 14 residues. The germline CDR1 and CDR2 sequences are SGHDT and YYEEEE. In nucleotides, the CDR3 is TGTGCCAGCAGCTTAGGAGGGCTCGGAAACACCATATATTTT. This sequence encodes CASSLGGLGNTIYF.

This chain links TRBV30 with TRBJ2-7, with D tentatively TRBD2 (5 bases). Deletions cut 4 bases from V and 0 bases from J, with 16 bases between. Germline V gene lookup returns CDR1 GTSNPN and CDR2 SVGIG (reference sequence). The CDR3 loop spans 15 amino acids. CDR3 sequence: CAWKNVPGSSYEQYF. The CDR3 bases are TGTGCCTGGAAGAACGTTCCGGGGAGCTCCTACGAGCAGTACTTC.

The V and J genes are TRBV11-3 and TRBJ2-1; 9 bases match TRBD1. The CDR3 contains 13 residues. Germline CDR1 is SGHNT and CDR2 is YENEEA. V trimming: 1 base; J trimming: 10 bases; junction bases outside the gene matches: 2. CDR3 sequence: CASSLGDRVEQFF. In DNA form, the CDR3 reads TGTGCCAGCAGCTTAGGGGACAGGGTGGAGCAGTTCTTC.

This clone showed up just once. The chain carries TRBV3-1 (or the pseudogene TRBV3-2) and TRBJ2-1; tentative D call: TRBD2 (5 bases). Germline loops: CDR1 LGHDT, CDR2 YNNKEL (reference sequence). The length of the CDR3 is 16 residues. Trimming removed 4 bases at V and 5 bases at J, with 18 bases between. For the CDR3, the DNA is TGTGCCAGCAGCCTCCTAATGTCGGACGGGAACAATGAGCAGTTCTTC. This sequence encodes CASSLLMSDGNNEQFF.

CDR3 coding DNA: TGTGCCAGCAGCTCCGCCGTAGGGGTTGAGACCCAGTACTTC. Protein product: CASSSAVGVETQYF. The chain carries TRBV5-4 and TRBJ2-5; D is perhaps TRBD1 (5 bases). V gave up 3 bases and J gave up 5 bases, with 14 bases separating them. The length of the CDR3 is 14 residues. Germline values: CDR1 SGHNT, CDR2 YYREEE (reference sequence). The entire variable domain, with the rest obtained from reference TRBV5-4 and TRBJ2-5, is as follows: ETGVTQSPTHLIKTRGQQVTLRCSSQSGHNTVSWYQQALGQGPQFIFQYYREEENGRGNFPPRFSGLQFPNYSSELNVNALELDDSALYLCASSSAVGVETQYFGPGTRLLVL.

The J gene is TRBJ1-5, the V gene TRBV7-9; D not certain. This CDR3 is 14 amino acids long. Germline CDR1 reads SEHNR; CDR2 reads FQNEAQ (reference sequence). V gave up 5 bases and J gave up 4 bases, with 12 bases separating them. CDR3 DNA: TGTGCCAGCAGCCCCCCCTCCGGGAATCAGCCCCAGCATTTT. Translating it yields CASSPPSGNQPQHF. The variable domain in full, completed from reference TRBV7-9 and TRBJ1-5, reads DTGVSQNPRHKITKRGQNVTFRCDPISEHNRLYWYRQTLGQGPEFLTYFQNEAQLEKSRLLSDRFSAERPKGSFSTLEIQRTEQGDSAMYLCASSPPSGNQPQHFGDGTRLSIL.

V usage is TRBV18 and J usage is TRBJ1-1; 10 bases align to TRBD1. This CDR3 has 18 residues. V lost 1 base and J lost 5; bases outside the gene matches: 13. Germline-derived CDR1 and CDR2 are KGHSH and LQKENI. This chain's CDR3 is CASSPLVVTGGGGTEAFF. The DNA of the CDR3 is TGTGCCAGCTCACCACTTGTAGTGACAGGGGGCGGCGGTACTGAAGCTTTCTTT.

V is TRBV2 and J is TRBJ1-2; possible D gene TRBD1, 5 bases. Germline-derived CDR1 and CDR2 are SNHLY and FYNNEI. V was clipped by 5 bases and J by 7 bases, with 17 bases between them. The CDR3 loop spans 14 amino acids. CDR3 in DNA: TGTGCCAGCAGTCTACAAACGGACACCGTTGGCTACACCTTC. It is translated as CASSLQTDTVGYTF.

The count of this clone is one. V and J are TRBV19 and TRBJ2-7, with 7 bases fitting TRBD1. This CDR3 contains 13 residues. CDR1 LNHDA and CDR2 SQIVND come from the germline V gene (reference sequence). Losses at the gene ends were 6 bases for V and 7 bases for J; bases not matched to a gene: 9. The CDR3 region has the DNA TGTGCCAGTAGAGACCCAGACAGGGTTGAGCAGTACTTC. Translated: CASRDPDRVEQYF.

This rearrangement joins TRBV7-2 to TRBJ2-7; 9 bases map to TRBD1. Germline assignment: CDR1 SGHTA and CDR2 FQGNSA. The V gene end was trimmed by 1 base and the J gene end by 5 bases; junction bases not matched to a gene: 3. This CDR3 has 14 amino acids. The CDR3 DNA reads TGTGCCAGCAGCTTAGTAACAGGGGGCCACGAGCAGTACTTC. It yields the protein CASSLVTGGHEQYF.

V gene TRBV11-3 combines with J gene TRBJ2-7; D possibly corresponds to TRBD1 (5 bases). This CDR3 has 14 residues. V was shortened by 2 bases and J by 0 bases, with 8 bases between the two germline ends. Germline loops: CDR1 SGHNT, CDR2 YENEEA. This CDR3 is CASSLQGRSYEQYF. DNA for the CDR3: TGTGCCAGCAGCTTACAGGGCCGCTCCTACGAGCAGTACTTC.

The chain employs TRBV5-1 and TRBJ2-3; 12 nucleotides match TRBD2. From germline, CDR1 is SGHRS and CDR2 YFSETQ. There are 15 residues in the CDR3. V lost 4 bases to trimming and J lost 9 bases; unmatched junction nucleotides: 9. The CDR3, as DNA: TGCGCCAGCAGCCCGGGACTAGCGGGCTCGGGCACGCAGTATTTT. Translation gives CASSPGLAGSGTQYF.

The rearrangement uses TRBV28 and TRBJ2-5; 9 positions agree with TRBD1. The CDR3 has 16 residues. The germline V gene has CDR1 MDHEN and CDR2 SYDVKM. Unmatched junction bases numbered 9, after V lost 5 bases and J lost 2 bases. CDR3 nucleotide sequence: TGTGCCAGCAGTCTCCGCGGACAGGGGAAACAAGAGACCCAGTACTTC. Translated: CASSLRGQGKQETQYF.

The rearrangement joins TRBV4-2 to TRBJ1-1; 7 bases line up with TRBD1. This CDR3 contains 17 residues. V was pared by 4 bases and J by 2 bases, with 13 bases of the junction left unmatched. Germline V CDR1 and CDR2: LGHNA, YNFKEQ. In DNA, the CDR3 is TGTGCCAGCAGCCCCAACTTCCAAGACAGGGTAAACACTGAAGCTTTCTTT. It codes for CASSPNFQDRVNTEAFF.